Shown below are 14 T cell receptor beta chains from a single sample sequenced in a study of cytomegalovirus exposure and HLA in healthy donors. The PCR had 60 Vbeta and 13 Jbeta primers. The table came from immunoSEQ multiplex PCR; TCRdb's copy has only in-frame clones and leaves some out. The table lists about 120,000 clones, about three quarters of them singletons. Sequences were obtained from PBMCs. These receptors originate from a woman between 35 and 50 years old in good health and CMV-seropositive.

The gene calls are TRBV7-9 and TRBJ1-2; 8 bases map to TRBD1. Looked up from germline, CDR1 is SEHNR and CDR2 is FQNEAQ (reference sequence). The CDR3 covers 12 residues. V lost 5 bases and J lost 8; bases outside the gene matches: 4. CDR3 protein: CASSTTGGGYTF. The CDR3 DNA reads TGTGCCAGCAGCACCACAGGGGGAGGCTACACCTTC.

The V gene is TRBV5-8, the J gene TRBJ2-2, with 11 bases aligning to TRBD1. Germline V lookup: CDR1 SGHTS, CDR2 YDEGEE. The V and J ends lost 4 bases and 6 bases, in that order; junction bases with no gene match: 8. The CDR3 loop spans 16 amino acids. CDR3 loop: CASSRDWGQGAGELFF. CDR3 sequence (DNA): TGTGCCAGCAGCAGAGATTGGGGACAGGGGGCCGGGGAGCTGTTTTTT.

The chain is built from TRBV11-1 and TRBJ2-7, with 14 positions matching TRBD2. The V gene end was trimmed by 5 bases and the J gene end by 6 bases; junction bases not matched to a gene: 9. Per the germline V gene, CDR1 is SGHAT and CDR2 is FQDESV (reference sequence). This CDR3 comprises 16 residues. The CDR3 DNA sequence: TGTGCCAGCAGCCCACGATCGGGACTAGCGGGAGCCGAGCAGTACTTC. Translated: CASSPRSGLAGAEQYF. The whole variable domain, remainder taken from reference TRBV11-1 and TRBJ2-7, is EAEVAQSPRYKITEKSQAVAFWCDPISGHATLYWYRQILGQGPELLVQFQDESVVDDSQLPKDRFSAERLKGVDSTLKIQPAELGDSAMYLCASSPRSGLAGAEQYFGPGTRLTVT.

This rearrangement joins TRBV29-1 to TRBJ2-3; 7 nucleotides align to TRBD1. Germline CDR1 is SQVTM and CDR2 is ANQGSEA. CDR3 length: 14 amino acids. Trimming cost V 1 base and J 5 bases; bases outside gene matches: 6. The CDR3 nucleotides read TGCAGCGTTGAAGGGGAAGGGGGCGGAGATACGCAGTATTTT. Protein product: CSVEGEGGGDTQYF.

This chain connects TRBV7-6 to TRBJ2-3; 10 positions agree with TRBD2. J was trimmed by 3 bases and V by 5 bases; bases with no gene match: 17. Germline assignment: CDR1 SGHVS and CDR2 FNYEAQ. The CDR3 has 19 amino acids. CDR3 sequence: CASSTALAGDYRGTDTQYF. As DNA, the CDR3 is TGTGCCAGCAGCACTGCTCTAGCGGGAGATTACCGGGGGACAGATACGCAGTATTTT.

The V and J genes are TRBV18 and TRBJ2-7, with 7 nucleotides matching TRBD1. The length of the CDR3 is 13 residues. V lost 6 bases and J lost 3; bases outside the gene matches: 5. Germline loops: CDR1 KGHSH, CDR2 LQKENI. The CDR3 is CASSVTGNYEQYF. The CDR3 coding sequence is TGTGCCAGCTCGGTGACAGGGAACTACGAGCAGTACTTC.

This chain links TRBV7-9 with TRBJ2-5, with 8 bases lining up with TRBD2. CDR1 is SEHNR, CDR2 FQNEAQ, per germline (reference sequence). The CDR3 has 17 residues. J was trimmed by 2 bases and V by 5 bases; bases with no gene match: 13. CDR3 loop: CASSRTVAGWGQETQYF. CDR3 coding DNA: TGTGCCAGCAGCCGAACAGTAGCGGGATGGGGGCAAGAGACCCAGTACTTC.

The CDR3: CASSPPGQLYEQYF. CDR3 in DNA: TGTGCCAGCAGCCCGCCGGGACAACTCTACGAGCAGTACTTC. The rearrangement uses TRBV7-8 and TRBJ2-7; perhaps TRBD1 as D (6 bases). This CDR3 is 14 amino acids long. From germline, CDR1 is SGHVS and CDR2 FQNEAQ. Between the trimmed V and J ends, which lost 5 bases and 3 bases, there was a span of 14 bases.

J is TRBJ1-1 and V is TRBV9, with D possibly TRBD1 on 6 matching bases. V lost 1 base to trimming and J lost 0 bases, with 13 bases between them. This CDR3 region has 16 residues. Germline CDR1 reads SGDLS; CDR2 reads YYNGEE. The CDR3 protein is CASSVSPRDMNTEAFF. DNA for the CDR3: TGTGCCAGCAGCGTATCCCCTCGGGACATGAACACTGAAGCTTTCTTT.

The chain carries TRBV15 and TRBJ2-7; 8 nucleotides align to TRBD1. The V gene's germline CDR1 is LNHNV and CDR2 YYDKDF (reference sequence). This CDR3 comprises 15 residues. After removal of 4 bases from V and 3 bases from J, the junction contained 8 bases not matched to a gene. This chain's CDR3 is CATSKNRGVYYEQYF. The CDR3 DNA reads as TGTGCCACCAGCAAGAACAGGGGGGTGTACTACGAGCAGTACTTC.

In its sample, this clone was seen a few times. CDR3 in amino acids: CASSQPGLYGNQPQHF. CDR3 DNA: TGCGCCAGCAGCCAACCAGGGTTATACGGCAATCAGCCCCAGCATTTT. The V and J genes are TRBV4-1 and TRBJ1-5; tentatively, D is TRBD1 (5 bases). The CDR3 has 16 residues. Trimming cost V 2 bases and J 2 bases, with 13 bases left between them. CDR1 MGHRA and CDR2 YSYEKL come from the germline V gene.

V and J are TRBV18 and TRBJ2-4, with 12 bases fitting TRBD2. Germline CDR1 and CDR2: KGHSH and LQKENI. With V trimmed by 5 bases and J by 5 bases, 10 bases remained unmatched. The CDR3 length is 17 residues. The CDR3 protein is CASSGTSGSRDENIQYF. The DNA for the CDR3 is TGTGCCAGCTCAGGGACTAGCGGGTCGAGGGACGAAAACATTCAGTACTTC.

The chain's CDR3 is CASSSGGSSTDTQYF. DNA for the CDR3: TGCGCCAGCAGCTCGGGGGGATCAAGCACAGATACGCAGTATTTT. The chain combines TRBV5-1 with TRBJ2-3; TRBD2 agrees at 7 bases. From germline, CDR1 is SGHRS and CDR2 YFSETQ. The CDR3 contains 15 residues. The V gene end was trimmed by 3 bases and the J gene end by 0 bases; junction bases not matched to a gene: 4.

This chain links TRBV10-2 with TRBJ1-6; TRBD1 is a possible D gene (6 bases). V lost 5 bases and J lost 10, with 24 bases in between. Looked up from germline, CDR1 is WSHSY and CDR2 is SAAADI. The CDR3 consists of 17 residues. CDR3 region: CASSIQGGLSIGSPLHF. The CDR3 bases are TGCGCCAGCAGTATACAGGGTGGTTTGAGTATTGGATCACCCCTCCACTTT.